The source of this TCR beta chain is a study of T cells in Graves' hyperthyroidism and ophthalmopathy. Amplification targeted TCR beta CDR3 regions from RNA transcripts. First-round RT-PCR targeting the TCR CDR3 was performed with the HTBI primer set. TCRdb analysed the multiplex PCR reads with MiXCR anew, one entry per CDR3 protein. Seen here are about 640,000 distinct CDR3 sequences, 40% to 55% observed once, and the top ten hold roughly 7.2%. Per germline, CDR1 SGHKS and CDR2 YYEKEE (reference sequence). The V gene lost 4 bases and the J gene lost 0 bases, with 10 bases spanning the gap. The CDR3 totals 14 residues. This clonotype was picked up a small number of times.

The chain is built from TRBV5-5 and TRBJ1-1, with unresolved D. Specimen: peripheral blood or thyroid tissue (not recorded which). This receptor was taken from an adult man with Graves' disease, either hyperthyroidism or ophthalmopathy (not recorded which). This CDR3 is CASSLGFLNTEAFF. Here the CDR3 DNA reads TGTGCCAGCAGCCTCGGCTTCTTGAACACTGAAGCTTTCTTT.